This passage covers 26 T cell receptor beta chains from one sample sequenced in a study of hypomethylating agent response in myelodysplastic syndrome. Method: immunoSEQ multiplex PCR; TCRdb's copy keeps in-frame clones and lacks some. The sample records 2,800 or so clones, approximately 81% being singletons. The material sequenced was bone marrow, taken before or after starting hypomethylating agent treatment for myelodysplastic syndrome (not recorded which). The receptors derive from a human donor with myelodysplastic syndrome.

The count of this clone is one. The chain carries TRBV4-1 and TRBJ2-5; D might be TRBD1 or TRBD2, each matching 5 bases. Germline lookup yields CDR1 MGHRA and CDR2 YSYEKL. The V gene lost 4 bases and the J gene lost 4 bases, with 19 bases spanning the gap. The CDR3 is 16 residues long. This CDR3 reads CASSLDGRAEGETQYF. The DNA for the CDR3 is TGCGCCAGCAGCCTGGACGGCAGGGCTGAGGGAGAGACCCAGTACTTC.

The rearrangement links TRBV7-2 to TRBJ2-1, with no clear D. The ends were cut back, 8 bases at V and 3 bases at J, with 8 bases in the middle. This CDR3 region has 12 residues. Germline V gene sequence: CDR1 SGHTA, CDR2 FQGNSA. The CDR3 region is CASHAGYNEQFF. CDR3 nucleotide sequence: TGTGCCAGCCACGCCGGCTACAATGAGCAGTTCTTC.

This chain uses TRBV6-1 with TRBJ1-1; TRBD1 matches at 8 bases. The CDR3 contains 13 residues. The trim removed 6 bases at V and 6 bases at J, leaving 6 bases unmatched. Germline assignment: CDR1 MNHNS and CDR2 SASEGT. The CDR3 here is CASRIDRGAEAFF. The CDR3 DNA sequence: TGTGCCAGCAGAATTGACAGGGGTGCTGAAGCTTTCTTT.

In its sample, this clone is large. The rearrangement uses TRBV7-2 and TRBJ2-7, with 11 nucleotides matching TRBD2. The germline V gene encodes CDR1 SGHTA and CDR2 FQGNSA. This CDR3 spans 15 amino acids. V lost 3 bases to trimming and J lost 0 bases; unmatched junction nucleotides: 1. The CDR3 DNA is TGTGCCAGCAGCTTTGGGACTAGCGGCTCCTACGAGCAGTACTTC. Translating it yields CASSFGTSGSYEQYF.

This chain links TRBV29-1 with TRBJ2-7; D uncertain. Germline V lookup: CDR1 SQVTM, CDR2 ANQGSEA. This CDR3 contains 14 residues. Trimming shortened V by 7 bases and J by 0 bases, and 16 bases separated the two germline ends. For the CDR3, the DNA is TGCAGCGCCCTCACGACGGAGAGCTCCTACGAGCAGTACTTC. It is translated as CSALTTESSYEQYF.

This chain joins TRBV7-6 and TRBJ1-1, with unresolved D. CDR3 length: 17 residues. Deletions cut 3 bases from V and 2 bases from J, with 19 bases between. Germline CDR1 SGHVS, CDR2 FNYEAQ. The CDR3 here is CASSFEGGPLENTEAFF. CDR3 sequence (DNA): TGTGCCAGCAGCTTCGAGGGTGGACCCTTGGAAAACACTGAAGCTTTCTTT.

J is TRBJ1-3 and V is TRBV9; D is unresolved. The CDR3 consists of 14 residues. The V end was cut by 3 bases, the J end by 0 bases, with 7 bases between. Germline V gene sequence: CDR1 SGDLS, CDR2 YYNGEE. The CDR3 coding sequence is TGTGCCAGCAGCGATACATACTCTGGAAACACCATATATTTT. This encodes CASSDTYSGNTIYF.

The gene calls are TRBV11-3 and TRBJ2-1; TRBD2 might be the D (5 bases). The CDR3 totals 13 residues. The germline V and J ends were trimmed by 5 bases and 8 bases, with 13 bases remaining between them. Germline loops: CDR1 SGHNT, CDR2 YENEEA. The DNA of the CDR3 is TGTGCCAGCAGCAGCTGGGAGCGAGATGAGCAGTTCTTC. It is translated as CASSSWERDEQFF.

The rearrangement links TRBV28 to TRBJ2-2; D possibly corresponds to TRBD2 (6 bases). The CDR3 sequence is 15 residues long. Germline V gene sequence: CDR1 MDHEN, CDR2 SYDVKM. V lost 8 bases, J lost 4 bases, and 17 bases lay in between. For the CDR3, the DNA is TGTGCCAGCTCGACGTTAGGGACTTCCACCGGGGAGCTGTTTTTT. Residues: CASSTLGTSTGELFF.

The rearrangement uses TRBV2 and TRBJ2-1, with D perhaps matching TRBD2 (5 bases). The CDR3 runs 13 residues. Germline CDR1 and CDR2: SNHLY and FYNNEI. V lost 9 bases to trimming and J lost 7 bases, with 16 bases between them. In DNA form, the CDR3 reads TGTGCCAGTTCGGGAATTTTAGAGAATGAGCAGTTCTTC. Its translation: CASSGILENEQFF.

This rearrangement joins TRBV4-1 to TRBJ1-1, with D unresolved. Trimming removed 1 base at V and 0 bases at J, with 6 bases between. This CDR3 contains 14 residues. CDR1 is MGHRA and CDR2 is YSYEKL in the germline V gene. The DNA of the CDR3 is TGCGCCAGCAGCCAAGGACTGCTGAACACTGAAGCTTTCTTT. Its protein is CASSQGLLNTEAFF.

As regards this clone: One end of the junction does not line up with germline, which may come from a read error. The rearrangement links TRBV5-4 to TRBJ2-7; the D call may be TRBD1 or TRBD2 (5 bases each). In germline, CDR1 is SGHNT, CDR2 YYREEE (reference sequence). This CDR3 region has 15 residues. DNA for the CDR3: TGTGCCGGCAGCTTGGCCAGGGACCCAGCCTACGAGCAGTACTTC. Amino acid sequence: CAGSLARDPAYEQYF.

This chain uses TRBV10-2 with TRBJ1-1, with D perhaps matching TRBD1 (5 bases). V shed 3 bases and J shed 4 bases, with 18 bases lying between them. Germline V lookup: CDR1 WSHSY, CDR2 SAAADI. The length of the CDR3 is 16 residues. CDR3 nucleotide sequence: TGCGCCAGCAGTGATCCCAAGGGACCGTCCCTCACTGAAGCTTTCTTT. Protein: CASSDPKGPSLTEAFF.

Details on this clone: Sequence at one end of the junction differs from germline and may be a read error. The gene calls are TRBV5-4 and TRBJ1-6; a possible D gene is TRBD1 (6 bases). Germline CDR1 is SGHNT and CDR2 is YYREEE (reference sequence). This CDR3 is built from 15 residues. In DNA, the CDR3 is TGTGCCAGCAGCTTGGGGACAGCCTACAATTCACCCCTCCACTTT. It encodes CASSLGTAYNSPLHF.

The rearrangement links TRBV6-5 to TRBJ2-5; unclear D gene. Germline V gene data show CDR1 as MNHEY and CDR2 as SVGAGI. The V and J ends lost 4 bases and 3 bases respectively, with 18 bases between them. The CDR3 loop spans 16 amino acids. The CDR3 here is CASSSSDIWAEETQYF. The DNA of the CDR3 is TGTGCCAGCAGTTCCTCAGACATATGGGCGGAAGAGACCCAGTACTTC.

The chain joins TRBV15 to TRBJ1-1, with no clear D. The CDR3 length is 15 residues. The ends were cut back, 0 bases at V and 1 base at J, with 9 bases in the middle. Per germline, CDR1 LNHNV and CDR2 YYDKDF (reference sequence). Here the CDR3 DNA reads TGTGCCACCAGCAGAGATCGGGCAGCGAACACTGAAGCTTTCTTT. The encoded protein is CATSRDRAANTEAFF. Looking up the rest from reference TRBV15 and TRBJ1-1 gives the full variable domain: DAMVIQNPRYQVTQFGKPVTLSCSQTLNHNVMYWYQQKSSQAPKLLFHYYDKDFNNEADTPDNFQSRRPNTSFCFLDIRSPGLGDTAMYLCATSRDRAANTEAFFGQGTRLTVV.

The CDR3 loop is CASSYLGSGDEQFF. The CDR3 DNA is TGTGCCAGCAGTTACTTGGGCTCAGGGGATGAGCAGTTCTTC. The J gene is TRBJ2-1, the V gene TRBV6-5, with D perhaps matching TRBD1 (6 bases). The CDR3 contains 14 residues. Trimming cost V 1 base and J 8 bases, with 12 bases left between them. Germline-derived CDR1 and CDR2 are MNHEY and SVGAGI.

The chain couples TRBV6-1 to TRBJ2-7, with D perhaps TRBD2 (5 bases). CDR3 length: 9 residues. Germline V gene data show CDR1 as MNHNS and CDR2 as SASEGT. Trimming stripped 11 bases from V and 4 bases from J, with 6 bases between. CDR3 in DNA: TGTGCCGGAGGATACGAGCAGTACTTC. This translates into CAGGYEQYF.

Of note for this clone: Other DNA sequences in this sample translate to the same CDR3. This rearrangement joins TRBV19 to TRBJ2-1; 7 bases match TRBD1. Trimming took 7 bases from V and 4 from J; bases not matched to a gene: 10. This CDR3 spans 15 amino acids. Germline CDR1 reads LNHDA; CDR2 reads SQIVND (reference sequence). CDR3 residues: CASNKRTGEYNEQFF. As DNA, the CDR3 is TGTGCCAGTAATAAGCGAACAGGGGAATACAATGAGCAGTTCTTC.

V gene TRBV6-5 combines with J gene TRBJ1-5; 7 bases align to TRBD1. V lost 6 bases and J lost 12; bases outside the gene matches: 14. This CDR3 is built from 14 residues. Germline V gene data show CDR1 as MNHEY and CDR2 as SVGAGI. The CDR3 spells CASSRGTAKSRQHF. In nucleotides, the CDR3 is TGTGCCAGCAGCCGTGGGACAGCGAAGTCCCGCCAGCATTTT.

The chain carries TRBV20-1 and TRBJ2-1; D unresolved. V lost 7 bases to trimming and J lost 10 bases, with 14 bases between them. This CDR3 contains 11 residues. Germline V lookup: CDR1 DFQATT, CDR2 SNEGSKA (reference sequence). The CDR3 reads CSVSPTLEQFF. DNA of the CDR3: TGCAGTGTTTCCCCAACTCTCGAGCAGTTCTTC.

The gene calls are TRBV15 and TRBJ1-4; 8 bases are a match to TRBD1. There are 16 residues in the CDR3. The germline V gene has CDR1 LNHNV and CDR2 YYDKDF (reference sequence). The V and J ends lost 0 bases and 7 bases, in that order; junction bases with no gene match: 7. CDR3 residues: CATSRDRDRGFEKLFF. In DNA, the CDR3 is TGTGCCACCAGCAGAGATCGCGACAGGGGATTTGAAAAACTGTTTTTT.

This chain links TRBV5-8 with TRBJ2-1; the D is unclear. The CDR3 consists of 15 residues. CDR1 and CDR2 (germline): SGHTS, YDEGEE. V shed 0 bases and J shed 4 bases, with 11 bases lying between them. CDR3 in amino acids: CASSLEANAYNEQFF. The DNA for the CDR3 is TGTGCCAGCAGCTTGGAAGCAAACGCTTACAATGAGCAGTTCTTC.

With regard to this clone: Other DNA variants within this sample encode the same CDR3. The chain employs TRBV29-1 and TRBJ2-3; 7 bases map to TRBD2. The J segment lost 2 bases and the V segment lost 8 bases, leaving 7 bases of the junction unmatched. CDR1 and CDR2 from the germline V gene are SQVTM and ANQGSEA. The CDR3 runs to 13 residues. The CDR3 is CSLGGPPTDTQYF. In DNA, the CDR3 is TGCAGCCTGGGAGGGCCTCCCACAGATACGCAGTATTTT.

The chain uses TRBV7-8 and TRBJ2-7; D gene uncertain. CDR1 is SGHVS, CDR2 FQNEAQ, per germline. The CDR3 length is 16 residues. Trimming cost V 1 base and J 6 bases, with 19 bases left between them. CDR3: CASSLGRARLGTEQYF. Written as DNA, the CDR3 is TGTGCCAGCAGCTTAGGACGGGCTAGGTTGGGAACCGAGCAGTACTTC.

This clone is a singleton in its sample. CDR3 in DNA: TGTGCCAGCAGCTTGGTGCCGGGGTCTAGCACAGATACGCAGTATTTT. It translates to CASSLVPGSSTDTQYF. The gene calls are TRBV5-6 and TRBJ2-3; possibly TRBD2 for D (5 bases). V shed 0 bases and J shed 0 bases, with 11 bases lying between them. CDR3 length: 16 residues. Germline-derived CDR1 and CDR2 are SGHDT and YYEEEE.